This T cell receptor beta chain derives from a study of blood T cell repertoires in COVID-19. Study summary: The cDNA or gDNA used as material had been derived from T cells, B-cell-depleted T cells, or PBMCs.

Seattle enrolled patients during active infection and tracked them longitudinally. Authors' processing steps: Researchers report that nucleated cell counts were estimated from reference gene primer amplification. TCRdb keeps only in-frame clones here, not all; method: immunoSEQ multiplex PCR. The V and J calls and clone size come from that table; D and trimming were worked out from the DNA. The sample records 450,000 or so clones, about 87% being singletons. This sequence originates from a man in his late teens or twenties with COVID-19, enrolled during active disease. The material sequenced was peripheral blood.

The CDR3, as DNA: TGTGCCAGCAGCAGGGACAGGGTTTTCACTGAAGCTTTCTTT. It specifies CASSRDRVFTEAFF. The gene calls are TRBV11-2 and TRBJ1-1; 9 bases are shared with TRBD1. The CDR3 covers 14 residues. Per germline, CDR1 SGHAT and CDR2 FQNNGV. V gave up 5 bases and J gave up 4 bases; unmatched junction bases: 5. The complete variable domain, with remaining parts taken from reference TRBV11-2 and TRBJ1-1, reads EAGVAQSPRYKIIEKRQSVAFWCNPISGHATLYWYQQILGQGPKLLIQFQNNGVVDDSQLPKDRFSAERLKGVDSTLKIQPAKLEDSAVYLCASSRDRVFTEAFFGQGTRLTVV.